One and the same sample provided the 20 T cell receptor beta chains below, sequenced in a study of blood T cell repertoires in COVID-19. Sequencing used immunoSEQ multiplex PCR; TCRdb keeps in-frame clones, though not all of them. This repertoire shows 90,000 to 120,000 clones, about 88% found once; its top ten account for about 5.1%. The sequencing input was peripheral blood. The receptors shown here come from a human donor in a cohort sampled during active COVID-19.

Regarding this clone: A junction end diverges from the germline sequence, so it may reflect a read error. The chain has TRBV28 and TRBJ2-7, with TRBD1 matching over 9 bases. Germline loops: CDR1 MDHEN, CDR2 SYDVKM. CDR3 length: 16 amino acids. DNA of the CDR3: TGTGCCAGCAGTTTATCCGGACAGGGGAGCTCCTACGAGCAGTGCTTC. It specifies CASSLSGQGSSYEQCF.

The genes are TRBV5-1 and TRBJ2-1; D is unresolved. The CDR3 is 16 residues long. The V end lost 3 bases, the J end lost 0 bases, and 13 bases lay between the germline ends. Germline CDR1 and CDR2: SGHRS and YFSETQ. CDR3 DNA sequence: TGCGCCAGCAGCTATCCTCCGGGTTCCTCCTACAATGAGCAGTTCTTC. It translates to CASSYPPGSSYNEQFF.

This chain links TRBV10-3 with TRBJ1-1; 9 bases match TRBD1. V shed 8 bases and J 10 bases; nucleotides not matched to a gene: 14. CDR3 length: 14 amino acids. Germline V gene data show CDR1 as ENHRY and CDR2 as SYGVKD. Written as DNA, the CDR3 is TGTGCCATCGGCAGCGGGACAGGGACGGGATCAGCTTTCTTT. Translated, it gives CAIGSGTGTGSAFF.

This clone was recorded once. The junction shows a germline mismatch at one end, possibly a read error. The chain recombines TRBV6-5 with TRBJ1-5; a weak D match, TRBD1 (5 bases). The germline CDR1 and CDR2 sequences are MNHEY and SVGAGI. The CDR3 runs 13 residues. The CDR3 reads CATSTGINQPQHF. CDR3 bases: TGTGCCACCAGTACAGGAATCAATCAGCCCCAGCATTTT.

The rearrangement links TRBV30 to TRBJ1-2, with D perhaps matching TRBD1 (6 bases). This CDR3 spans 14 amino acids. The germline V and J ends were trimmed by 2 bases and 4 bases, with 14 bases remaining between them. From germline, CDR1 is GTSNPN and CDR2 SVGIG (reference sequence). The CDR3 here is CAWSHKQGGYGYTF. Here the CDR3 DNA reads TGTGCCTGGAGTCATAAACAGGGTGGCTATGGCTACACCTTC.

This clone was recorded only once. V gene TRBV6-1 combines with J gene TRBJ1-2; D perhaps matches TRBD1 (5 bases). The V and J ends lost 2 bases and 0 bases respectively, with 13 bases between them. The CDR3 is made up of 16 amino acids. The germline CDR1 and CDR2 sequences are MNHNS and SASEGT. The DNA for the CDR3 is TGTGCCAGCAGTGAATCGCAGGGCTTTTCTAACTATGGCTACACCTTC. It yields the protein CASSESQGFSNYGYTF.

This clone was counted between two and nine times. The V call is TRBV18, the J call TRBJ2-7, with D maybe TRBD2 (5 bases). Germline V gene lookup returns CDR1 KGHSH and CDR2 LQKENI. The CDR3 runs 13 residues. The germline V and J ends were trimmed by 6 bases and 0 bases, with 9 bases remaining between them. CDR3 region: CASSGTSSYEQYF. The CDR3 DNA reads as TGTGCCAGCTCGGGTACTAGCTCCTACGAGCAGTACTTC.

This clone was found a few times. The rearrangement joins TRBV6-5 to TRBJ1-5; D is perhaps TRBD1 (5 bases). Germline V gives CDR1 MNHEY, CDR2 SVGAGI. The CDR3 is made up of 14 amino acids. V lost 7 bases and J 2 bases, leaving 12 bases between the germline ends. The CDR3: CASTLQGGNQPQHF. DNA for the CDR3: TGTGCCAGCACCCTGCAGGGTGGCAATCAGCCCCAGCATTTT.

This chain links TRBV5-4 with TRBJ2-3; D is undetermined. The CDR3 sequence is 16 residues long. The V gene's germline CDR1 is SGHNT and CDR2 YYREEE (reference sequence). V lost 0 bases, J lost 0 bases, and 11 bases lay in between. DNA for the CDR3: TGTGCCAGCAGCTTGGTCGGCGGCTTTAGCACAGATACGCAGTATTTT. It yields the protein CASSLVGGFSTDTQYF.

V is TRBV6-5 and J is TRBJ2-7; TRBD2 matches at 8 bases. The CDR3 is made up of 12 amino acids. V gave up 6 bases and J gave up 6 bases; unmatched junction bases: 4. Germline-derived CDR1 and CDR2 are MNHEY and SVGAGI. This CDR3 is CASRGSGTEQYF. The DNA of the CDR3 is TGTGCCAGCAGAGGTAGCGGGACCGAGCAGTACTTC.

This clone was recorded only once. The rearrangement links TRBV2 to TRBJ2-7; tentatively, D is TRBD2 (6 bases). This CDR3 spans 14 amino acids. Germline CDR1 SNHLY, CDR2 FYNNEI. V was shortened by 8 bases and J by 2 bases, with 16 bases between the two germline ends. The CDR3 here is CASGDLARPYEQYF. The DNA of the CDR3 is TGTGCCAGCGGGGACCTAGCGAGACCCTACGAGCAGTACTTC. Drawing the rest from reference TRBV2 and TRBJ2-7, the complete variable domain is EPEVTQTPSHQVTQMGQEVILRCVPISNHLYFYWYRQILGQKVEFLVSFYNNEISEKSEIFDDQFSVERPDGSNFTLKIRSTKLEDSAMYFCASGDLARPYEQYFGPGTRLTVT.

The rearrangement joins TRBV18 to TRBJ1-1; D uncertain. Per germline, CDR1 KGHSH and CDR2 LQKENI. V shed 8 bases and J shed 8 bases, with 15 bases lying between them. The CDR3 is 12 residues long. The CDR3 loop is CASTREVGEAFF. The CDR3 coding sequence is TGTGCCAGCACACGAGAGGTTGGCGAAGCTTTCTTT.

The rearrangement joins TRBV10-2 to TRBJ1-2; 7 nucleotides align to TRBD1. The CDR3 has 16 residues. Trimming took 8 bases from V and 4 from J; bases not matched to a gene: 16. Germline V gives CDR1 WSHSY, CDR2 SAAADI. The CDR3 here is CASVDVQGPLRYGYTF. CDR3 nucleotides: TGCGCCAGCGTAGACGTACAGGGGCCTTTACGCTATGGCTACACCTTC.

This clone was seen just once. This rearrangement joins TRBV18 to TRBJ2-1; 7 positions agree with TRBD2. This CDR3 contains 14 residues. Germline CDR1 and CDR2: KGHSH and LQKENI. The V segment lost 1 base and the J segment 8 bases; nucleotides outside the gene matches: 5. Here the CDR3 reads CASSPRAGVDEQFF. The DNA of the CDR3 is TGTGCCAGCTCACCACGCGCGGGGGTTGATGAGCAGTTCTTC.

The rearrangement joins TRBV19 to TRBJ1-5, with D perhaps TRBD1 (5 bases). The CDR3 is 15 residues long. Trimming shortened V by 4 bases and J by 4 bases, and 14 bases separated the two germline ends. The V gene's germline CDR1 is LNHDA and CDR2 SQIVND (reference sequence). For the CDR3, the DNA is TGTGCCAGTAGTACCCTCGACAGAGAAAATCAGCCCCAGCATTTT. Its protein is CASSTLDRENQPQHF.

This chain uses TRBV19 with TRBJ2-7; D call uncertain. From germline, CDR1 is LNHDA and CDR2 SQIVND (reference sequence). CDR3 length equals 14 residues. The V end was cut by 2 bases, the J end by 3 bases, with 11 bases between. The CDR3 coding sequence is TGTGCCAGTAGTATATCCCCGGGTAACTACGAGCAGTACTTC. Translating gives CASSISPGNYEQYF.

The chain links TRBV2 to TRBJ2-3; tentative D call: TRBD2 (6 bases). CDR3 size: 14 residues. CDR1 and CDR2 (germline): SNHLY, FYNNEI. V dropped 6 bases and J dropped 2 bases, with 12 bases sitting between them. The CDR3 here is CASRPTSNTDTQYF. In DNA form, the CDR3 reads TGTGCCAGCAGGCCAACTAGCAACACAGATACGCAGTATTTT. The complete variable domain, with remaining parts taken from reference TRBV2 and TRBJ2-3, reads EPEVTQTPSHQVTQMGQEVILRCVPISNHLYFYWYRQILGQKVEFLVSFYNNEISEKSEIFDDQFSVERPDGSNFTLKIRSTKLEDSAMYFCASRPTSNTDTQYFGPGTRLTVL.

This chain joins TRBV6-4 and TRBJ2-1, with D possibly matching TRBD1 (6 bases). Germline V gene data show CDR1 as MRHNA and CDR2 as SNTAGT. CDR3 size: 13 residues. V lost 4 bases to trimming and J lost 3 bases, with 7 bases between them. Here the CDR3 reads CASSAGDYNEQFF. CDR3 sequence (DNA): TGTGCCAGCAGTGCAGGGGACTACAATGAGCAGTTCTTC.

The rearrangement links TRBV28 to TRBJ1-5; 7 bases match TRBD1. The CDR3 runs to 16 residues. CDR1 MDHEN and CDR2 SYDVKM come from the germline V gene. V lost 6 bases and J lost 2; bases outside the gene matches: 10. This chain's CDR3 is CASSFNRGRGNQPQHF. CDR3 coding DNA: TGTGCCAGCAGCTTCAACAGGGGTAGGGGCAATCAGCCCCAGCATTTT.

J is TRBJ1-6 and V is TRBV6-5; 7 nucleotides line up with TRBD1. Germline trimming cut 6 bases from V and 10 bases from J; bases unmatched to any gene: 12. The length of the CDR3 is 15 residues. Germline V lookup: CDR1 MNHEY, CDR2 SVGAGI. DNA of the CDR3: TGTGCCAGCAGAGCCTACACAGGGGTCGGATCACCCCTCCACTTT. Translated: CASRAYTGVGSPLHF.